This paragraph covers one T cell receptor (beta chain) sequence. The sample belongs to a study of blood T cell repertoires in COVID-19. CDR3 length equals 13 residues. The V end was cut by 2 bases, the J end by 6 bases, with 11 bases between. Per germline, CDR1 SGDLS and CDR2 YYNGEE. Clones were sequenced by immunoSEQ multiplex PCR, and TCRdb holds only the in-frame ones, with some missing. Of around 470,000 clones listed, 90% are singletons. The clonotype originates from a man between 18 and 35 years old who had recovered from COVID-19. The specimen was PBMCs or T cells enriched from blood (not recorded which). The J gene is TRBJ1-2, the V gene TRBV9; no definite D call. The CDR3 DNA sequence: TGTGCCAGCAGCGTTCCGGGTTCCCATGGCTACACCTTC. Its protein product is CASSVPGSHGYTF.